A single sample gave rise to the 7 T cell receptor beta chains below, sequenced in a study of T cell responses to AZD1222 COVID-19 vaccine. Sequenced by immunoSEQ multiplex PCR; TCRdb stores in-frame clones only, minus some. The table lists some 170,000 clones, roughly 92% of them singletons. The specimen was peripheral blood, collected 28 days after the second AZD1222 dose. The receptors here all came from an adult who received the AZD1222 COVID-19 vaccine.

The rearrangement links TRBV7-6 to TRBJ2-1; D may match TRBD1 or TRBD2 (5 bases each). Trimming took 2 bases from V and 0 from J, leaving 11 bases between them. Germline V gene data show CDR1 as SGHVS and CDR2 as FNYEAQ. The CDR3 loop spans 16 amino acids. CDR3: CASSLRDASSYNEQFF. CDR3 in DNA: TGTGCCAGCAGCTTAAGGGACGCCAGCTCCTACAATGAGCAGTTCTTC.

The V and J genes are TRBV19 and TRBJ1-5; D unclear. The germline gives CDR1 LNHDA, CDR2 SQIVND (reference sequence). The V gene lost 1 base and the J gene lost 1 base, with 8 bases spanning the gap. This CDR3 comprises 15 residues. The CDR3 DNA is TGTGCCAGTAGTATAGGGACGAGGAGCAATCAGCCCCAGCATTTT. Its translation: CASSIGTRSNQPQHF.

The CDR3 coding sequence is TGTGCCAGTAGTATCGGAAGGCTCGGGTTCTCTGGAAACACCATATATTTT. Its protein is CASSIGRLGFSGNTIYF. This rearrangement joins TRBV19 to TRBJ1-3, with D hard to call. Trimming shortened V by 3 bases and J by 0 bases, and 15 bases separated the two germline ends. Looked up from germline, CDR1 is LNHDA and CDR2 is SQIVND (reference sequence). The CDR3 has 17 amino acids.

The chain couples TRBV7-3 to TRBJ1-1; no clear D gene. The germline V and J ends were trimmed by 6 bases and 6 bases, with 14 bases remaining between them. The CDR3 length is 13 residues. Germline assignment: CDR1 SGHTA and CDR2 FQGTGA. The CDR3: CASRLQNRAEAFF. The DNA of the CDR3 is TGTGCCAGCAGATTACAGAATCGAGCTGAAGCTTTCTTT. Full variable domain (outside the CDR3, taken from reference TRBV7-3 and TRBJ1-1): GAGVSQTPSNKVTEKGKYVELRCDPISGHTALYWYRQSLGQGPEFLIYFQGTGAADDSGLPNDRFFAVRPEGSVSTLKIQRTERGDSAVYLCASRLQNRAEAFFGQGTRLTVV.

The J gene is TRBJ1-2, the V gene TRBV30; D call uncertain. V gave up 2 bases and J gave up 0 bases, with 16 bases separating them. The CDR3 is 16 amino acids. Germline V gene data show CDR1 as GTSNPN and CDR2 as SVGIG (reference sequence). CDR3 nucleotides: TGTGCCTGGAGTAGAACCCGGACGTCAGCTAACTATGGCTACACCTTC. This encodes CAWSRTRTSANYGYTF. The entire variable domain, with the rest obtained from reference TRBV30 and TRBJ1-2, is as follows: SQTIHQWPATLVQPVGSPLSLECTVEGTSNPNLYWYRQAAGRGLQLLFYSVGIGQISSEVPQNLSASRPQDRQFILSSKKLLLSDSGFYLCAWSRTRTSANYGYTFGSGTRLTVV.

This chain joins TRBV5-4 and TRBJ2-5; 10 bases agree with TRBD1. The CDR3 runs 13 residues. Trimming at V came to 4 bases and at J to 4 bases, leaving 1 base not matched to a gene. Germline V lookup: CDR1 SGHNT, CDR2 YYREEE (reference sequence). CDR3 nucleotide sequence: TGTGCCAGCAGCCGGGACAGGGGAGAGACCCAGTACTTC. Translation: CASSRDRGETQYF.

The CDR3 loop reads CASSPWTFYPEQYF. For the CDR3, the DNA is TGCGCCAGCAGCCCTTGGACTTTCTACCCCGAGCAGTACTTC. This chain joins TRBV5-1 and TRBJ2-7; maybe TRBD2 (5 bases). Deletions cut 4 bases from V and 6 bases from J, with 17 bases between. Germline CDR1 and CDR2: SGHRS and YFSETQ. This CDR3 is built from 14 residues.